This paragraph reports one TCR beta chain. Generated by immunoSEQ multiplex PCR, the TCRdb table keeps only in-frame clones and is missing some. The profile shows around 200,000 clones, roughly 90% of them singletons. The sample originates from a study of blood T cell repertoires in COVID-19. The CDR3 contains 14 residues. With 3 bases removed from V and 8 bases from J, the gap between germline ends came to 17 bases. Per the germline V gene, CDR1 is DFQATT and CDR2 is SNEGSKA (reference sequence). This clonotype was sampled from a young woman who had recovered from COVID-19. This chain joins TRBV20-1 and TRBJ2-1, with D maybe TRBD2 (5 bases). Sequenced input: PBMCs or T cells enriched from blood (not recorded which). The CDR3: CSASYSSGYHEQFF. The CDR3 coding sequence is TGCAGTGCTAGTTATTCATCGGGATACCATGAGCAGTTCTTC.